Shown below are 12 T cell receptor beta chains from a single sample sequenced in a study of shared clonotypes between healthy human individuals. Clones were sequenced by immunoSEQ multiplex PCR, and TCRdb holds only the in-frame ones, with some missing. The profile covers fewer than 130,000 clones, with about 72% appearing a single time and approximately 25% taken by the ten largest. The sequencing sample was made of memory CD8+ T cells sorted from blood. As for subset: CD45RO+ cells pooled with CCR7-negative TemRA cells. The receptors originated from a woman in her twenties or thirties in good health.

This clone has more than one count but fewer than ten. The chain employs TRBV7-9 and TRBJ1-1; 7 bases are shared with TRBD1. The J segment lost 11 bases and the V segment lost 3 bases, leaving 9 bases of the junction unmatched. This CDR3 is built from 13 residues. Germline V lookup: CDR1 SEHNR, CDR2 FQNEAQ (reference sequence). CDR3 bases: TGTGCCAGCAGCTTTGGGGGACAGCTCTGGGCTTTCTTT. This codes for CASSFGGQLWAFF.

The V call is TRBV30, the J call TRBJ1-3; a weak D match, TRBD1 (5 bases). CDR3 length equals 13 residues. The germline V gene has CDR1 GTSNPN and CDR2 SVGIG (reference sequence). Trimming removed 0 bases at V and 3 bases at J, with 6 bases between. CDR3 nucleotide sequence: TGTGCCTGGAGTGTGGGGGTTGGAAACACCATATATTTT. Amino acid sequence: CAWSVGVGNTIYF.

This chain links TRBV2 with TRBJ1-5; D perhaps matches TRBD1 (6 bases). This CDR3 is 15 amino acids long. Trimming took off 6 bases at V and 3 bases at J, with 15 bases between the two ends. Germline loops: CDR1 SNHLY, CDR2 FYNNEI. CDR3 residues: CASSPTGVANQPQHF. As DNA, the CDR3 is TGTGCCAGCAGCCCGACAGGAGTCGCCAATCAGCCCCAGCATTTT.

This chain links TRBV15 with TRBJ2-5; 9 positions match TRBD2. V dropped 0 bases and J dropped 5; count of bases not matched to a gene: 7. The CDR3 is 16 residues long. In germline, CDR1 is LNHNV, CDR2 YYDKDF (reference sequence). In nucleotides, the CDR3 is TGTGCCACCAGCAGAGATCGGGCGGGAGGGCCGGAGACCCAGTACTTC. It codes for CATSRDRAGGPETQYF.

The chain couples TRBV7-9 to TRBJ2-1, with TRBD2 matching 8 bases. CDR1 SEHNR and CDR2 FQNEAQ come from the germline V gene (reference sequence). The CDR3 has 13 amino acids. The V and J ends lost 7 bases and 7 bases, in that order; junction bases with no gene match: 6. CDR3 DNA: TGTGCCAGCAACCCAGCGGGAGAGAATGAGCAGTTCTTC. This sequence encodes CASNPAGENEQFF.

This chain uses TRBV6-4 with TRBJ1-5; maybe TRBD1 (6 bases). Germline CDR1 reads MRHNA; CDR2 reads SNTAGT. V lost 5 bases and J lost 6, with 11 bases in between. The CDR3 sequence is 13 residues long. In DNA, the CDR3 is TGTGCCAGCAGTCCACAGGGAGGTCAGCCCCAGCATTTT. It is translated as CASSPQGGQPQHF.

On this clone: Compared with germline, one end of the junction differs, possibly owing to a read error. V is TRBV6-1 and J is TRBJ2-7; unclear D gene. Germline CDR1 reads MNHNS; CDR2 reads SASEGT. The CDR3 totals 13 residues. CDR3 sequence reads: CASSAAVPYERYF. The CDR3 bases are TGTGCCAGCAGTGCAGCAGTGCCCTACGAGCGGTACTTC.

This clone appeared once. This rearrangement joins TRBV6-6 to TRBJ1-1; a weak D match, TRBD1 (5 bases). CDR3 length: 14 amino acids. The V end lost 6 bases, the J end lost 6 bases, and 17 bases lay between the germline ends. Per the germline V gene, CDR1 is MNHNY and CDR2 is SVGAGI (reference sequence). CDR3 bases: TGTGCCAGCAGCCGGGACTTGGGCAACGCTGAAGCTTTCTTT. Translated, it gives CASSRDLGNAEAFF.

The V gene is TRBV10-1, the J gene TRBJ2-7; possible D gene TRBD1, 5 bases. Trimming took off 4 bases at V and 5 bases at J, with 12 bases between the two ends. There are 13 residues in the CDR3. Germline loops: CDR1 WNHNN, CDR2 SYGVQD (reference sequence). The CDR3 spells CASSGQLDDEQYF. The CDR3 nucleotides read TGCGCCAGCAGTGGACAGTTGGACGACGAGCAGTACTTC.

The CDR3 loop reads CASSLATGGFSNEKLFF. In nucleotides, the CDR3 is TGTGCCAGCAGCTTGGCGACAGGGGGCTTCTCTAATGAAAAACTGTTTTTT. This chain links TRBV4-2 with TRBJ1-4; 10 nucleotides match TRBD1. In germline, CDR1 is LGHNA, CDR2 YNFKEQ. The V and J ends lost 5 bases and 3 bases, in that order; junction bases with no gene match: 9. This CDR3 is 17 amino acids long.

This clone was observed a handful of times. The rearrangement joins TRBV4-3 to TRBJ2-4; TRBD2 might be the D (6 bases). V was pared by 4 bases and J by 6 bases, with 16 bases between. Germline CDR1 is LGHNA and CDR2 is YSLEER. This CDR3 has 15 residues. CDR3 residues: CASSRDPGSTNIQYF. The CDR3 nucleotides read TGCGCCAGCAGCCGAGACCCCGGGAGTACAAACATTCAGTACTTC.

About this clone itself: Its ends do not fully match the called genes, so a read error is possible. The DNA for the CDR3 is TGTGCCAGTACTATACAGGGGGCGTTTCTGCCCCAGCATTTT. Protein product: CASTIQGAFLPQHF. V and J are TRBV19 and TRBJ1-5; 9 bases map to TRBD1. Per germline, CDR1 LNHDA and CDR2 SQIVND (reference sequence). The CDR3 spans 14 residues.